This T cell receptor beta chain was sequenced during a study of blood T cell repertoires in COVID-19. V lost 1 base and J 9 bases, leaving 17 bases between the germline ends. This CDR3 contains 15 residues. CDR1 is LGHDT and CDR2 is YNNKEL in the germline V gene (reference sequence). Participants spanned ages about 18 to 95 years and resided in 20 to 30 US areas. The repertoire was sequenced with immunoSEQ multiplex PCR; TCRdb's copy has only in-frame clones and lacks some. Among over 200,000 clones listed, 70% to 90% were seen once. This TCR came from a man aged 40-49 years who had recovered from COVID-19. The genes are TRBV3-1 (or the pseudogene TRBV3-2) and TRBJ2-3; no clear D. The sequenced sample was PBMCs or T cells enriched from blood (not recorded which). This CDR3 reads CASSQANPLEATQYF. CDR3 in DNA: TGTGCCAGCAGCCAAGCCAACCCCCTAGAGGCGACGCAGTATTTT.